These T cell receptor beta chains were read from a single sample in a study of T cell responses to AZD1222 COVID-19 vaccine. Assay: immunoSEQ multiplex PCR; the TCRdb copy retains only in-frame clones and omits some. The sample lists 130,000 to 150,000 clones; 85% to 90% were seen once. Sequences were derived from peripheral blood, sampled on day 0 of AZD1222 vaccination. The receptors were gathered from an adult in good health. CDR3s include the opening cysteine and the closing phenylalanine or tryptophan. The D gene is left open where the match is weak. Part of the rows lack a size; the others show once, few, many or a class for expanded clones.

abundance	v_gene	j_gene	d_gene	CDR3nt	CDR3aa
-	TRBV12-3/TRBV12-4	TRBJ2-7	-	TGTGCCAGCAGTTTACACCCGAACTACGAGCAGTACTTC	CASSLHPNYEQYF
-	TRBV18	TRBJ2-5	TRBD2	TGTGCCAGCTCACCACGAGACGCAGCGGGATTGGGAGAGACCCAGTACTTC	CASSPRDAAGLGETQYF
-	TRBV18	TRBJ1-1	-	TGTGCCAGCTCACCAGCCTCACTGGGCACTGAAGCTTTCTTT	CASSPASLGTEAFF
-	TRBV13	TRBJ2-2	-	TGTGCCAGCAGCTTCGACAGTATTTCCACCGGGGAGCTGTTTTTT	CASSFDSISTGELFF
-	TRBV30	TRBJ1-3	-	TGTGCCTGGAGTACCGGCAACGCAGGAAACACCATATATTTT	CAWSTGNAGNTIYF
-	TRBV20-1	TRBJ2-1	-	TGCAGTGCTAGTGGCTCTAGAAGGTGGGGTGAGCAGTTCTTC	CSASGSRRWGEQFF
-	TRBV2	TRBJ2-7	TRBD2	TGTGCCAGCAGGACTAGCGCTAGCTCCTACGAGCAGTACTTC	CASRTSASSYEQYF
-	TRBV18	TRBJ1-2	-	TGTGCCAGCTCACGACAGGATAATGGCTACACCTTC	CASSRQDNGYTF
-	TRBV25-1	TRBJ2-2	TRBD2	TGTGCCAGCACCGGGACTAGCGAGAGGGAGCTGTTTTTT	CASTGTSERELFF
-	TRBV9	TRBJ2-1	TRBD2	TGTGCCAGCAGCGTTGGAGCGGGACCGATCCAAACCTACAATGAGCAGTTCTTC	CASSVGAGPIQTYNEQFF
-	TRBV12-2	TRBJ2-6	-	TGTGCAAGTCGCTTAGTCGTGCGTCAACTAGCGGGGATCTCTGGGGCCAACGTCCTGACTTTC	CASRLVVRQLAGISGANVLTF
-	TRBV2	TRBJ2-5	-	TGTGCCAGCAGTGAGGAGGGGGTAAGACAAGAGACCCAGTACTTC	CASSEEGVRQETQYF
-	TRBV5-6	TRBJ1-1	-	TGTGCCAGCAGCTTCGTGGGCAGCGACACTGAAGCTTTCTTT	CASSFVGSDTEAFF
-	TRBV6-2/TRBV6-3	TRBJ2-7	TRBD1	TGTGCCAGCAGTACCCCCGTGGACAGGGGGGACCGTTCGGTTGGCGAGCAGTACTTC	CASSTPVDRGDRSVGEQYF
-	TRBV7-2	TRBJ2-1	TRBD2	TGTGCCAGCAGCCTGGGACTAGCGGGGGCCAATACCTACAATGAGCAGTTCTTC	CASSLGLAGANTYNEQFF
-	TRBV30	TRBJ1-3	TRBD1	TGTGCCTGGGGGACAGGGAGGAGAAACACCATATATTTT	CAWGTGRRNTIYF
-	TRBV4-1	TRBJ2-4	-	TGCGCCAGCAGCACACTAGCCAAAAACATTCAGTACTTC	CASSTLAKNIQYF
-	TRBV2	TRBJ2-4	-	TGTGCCAGCAGTGCTCGGGCGGGGATCTCCAAAAACATTCAGTACTTC	CASSARAGISKNIQYF
once	TRBV7-8	TRBJ1-2	TRBD1	TGTGCCAGCAGCTTAGGGACAGGGTTCTATGGCTACACCTTC	CASSLGTGFYGYTF
-	TRBV27	TRBJ1-2	-	TGTGCCAGCAGTTTATCTGCGGTCGGAGGCTACACCTTC	CASSLSAVGGYTF
few	TRBV29-1	TRBJ1-2	-	TGCAGCGTTGAGACTCCGGGACAATACTATGGCTACACCTTC	CSVETPGQYYGYTF
few	TRBV4-1	TRBJ2-3	-	TGCGCCAGCAGCCAGGTTGGCACAGATACGCAGTATTTT	CASSQVGTDTQYF
-	TRBV27	TRBJ2-3	-	TGTGCCAGCAGTTTCGGTTTGGACACAGATACGCAGTATTTT	CASSFGLDTDTQYF
-	TRBV28	TRBJ2-7	-	TGTGCCAGCAGTTTGCTTGTGGATACCTACGAGCAGTACTTC	CASSLLVDTYEQYF
-	TRBV28	TRBJ2-7	-	TGTGCCAGCTCCGACCCCCAATCCTACGAGCAGTACTTC	CASSDPQSYEQYF
-	TRBV4-1	TRBJ2-7	-	TGCGCCAGCAGCCAAGGGCTCGGCTACGAGCAGTACTTC	CASSQGLGYEQYF
-	TRBV28	TRBJ2-5	-	TGTGCCAGCAGTCCCTTGACAGTAAGGAAGACCCAGTACTTC	CASSPLTVRKTQYF